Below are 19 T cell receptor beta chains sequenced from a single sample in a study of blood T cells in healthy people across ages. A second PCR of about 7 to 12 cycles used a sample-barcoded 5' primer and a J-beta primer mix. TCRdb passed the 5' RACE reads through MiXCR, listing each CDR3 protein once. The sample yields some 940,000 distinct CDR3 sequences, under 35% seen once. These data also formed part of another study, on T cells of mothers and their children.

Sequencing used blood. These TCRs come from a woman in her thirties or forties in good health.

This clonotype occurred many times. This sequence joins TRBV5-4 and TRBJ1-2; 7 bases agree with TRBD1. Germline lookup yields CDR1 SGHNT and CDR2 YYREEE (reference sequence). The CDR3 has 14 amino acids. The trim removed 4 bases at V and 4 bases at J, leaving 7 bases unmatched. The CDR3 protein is CASSQGTEVYGYTF. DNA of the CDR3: TGTGCCAGCAGCCAAGGGACAGAAGTCTATGGCTACACCTTC.

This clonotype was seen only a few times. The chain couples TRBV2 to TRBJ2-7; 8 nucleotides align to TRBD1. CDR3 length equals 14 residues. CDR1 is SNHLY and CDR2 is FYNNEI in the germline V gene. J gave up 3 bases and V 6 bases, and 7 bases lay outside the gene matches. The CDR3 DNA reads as TGTGCCAGCAGGGACAGGGACAAACTCTACGAGCAGTACTTC. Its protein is CASRDRDKLYEQYF.

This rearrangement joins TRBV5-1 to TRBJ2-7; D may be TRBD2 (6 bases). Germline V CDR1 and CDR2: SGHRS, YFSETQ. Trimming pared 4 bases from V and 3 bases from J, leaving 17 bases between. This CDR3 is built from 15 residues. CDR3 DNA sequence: TGCGCCAGCAGCGGCGATGGCGGGGCAGGCTACGAGCAGTACTTC. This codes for CASSGDGGAGYEQYF.

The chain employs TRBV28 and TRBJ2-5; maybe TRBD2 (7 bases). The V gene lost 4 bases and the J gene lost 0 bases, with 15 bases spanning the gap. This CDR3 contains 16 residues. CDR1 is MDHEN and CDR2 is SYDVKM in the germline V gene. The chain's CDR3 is CASSSYRGANQETQYF. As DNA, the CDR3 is TGTGCCAGCAGTTCGTACCGGGGGGCAAACCAAGAGACCCAGTACTTC. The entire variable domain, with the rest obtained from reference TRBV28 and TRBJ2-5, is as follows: DVKVTQSSRYLVKRTGEKVFLECVQDMDHENMFWYRQDPGLGLRLIYFSYDVKMKEKGDIPEGYSVSREKKERFSLILESASTNQTSMYLCASSSYRGANQETQYFGPGTRLLVL.

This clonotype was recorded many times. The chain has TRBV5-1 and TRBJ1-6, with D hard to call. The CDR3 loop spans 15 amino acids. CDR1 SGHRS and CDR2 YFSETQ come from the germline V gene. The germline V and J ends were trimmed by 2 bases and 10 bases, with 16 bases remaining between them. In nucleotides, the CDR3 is TGCGCCAGCAGCTTAGGGTCTCAGTCCGACTCACCCCTCCACTTT. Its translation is CASSLGSQSDSPLHF.

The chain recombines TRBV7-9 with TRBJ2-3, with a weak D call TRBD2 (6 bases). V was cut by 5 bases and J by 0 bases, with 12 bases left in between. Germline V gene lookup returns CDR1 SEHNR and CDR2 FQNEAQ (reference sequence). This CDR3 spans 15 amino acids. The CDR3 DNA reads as TGTGCCAGCAGCCGCGACGGGGGTAGCACAGATACGCAGTATTTT. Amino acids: CASSRDGGSTDTQYF. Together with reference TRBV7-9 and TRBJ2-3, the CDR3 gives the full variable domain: DTGVSQNPRHKITKRGQNVTFRCDPISEHNRLYWYRQTLGQGPEFLTYFQNEAQLEKSRLLSDRFSAERPKGSFSTLEIQRTEQGDSAMYLCASSRDGGSTDTQYFGPGTRLTVL.

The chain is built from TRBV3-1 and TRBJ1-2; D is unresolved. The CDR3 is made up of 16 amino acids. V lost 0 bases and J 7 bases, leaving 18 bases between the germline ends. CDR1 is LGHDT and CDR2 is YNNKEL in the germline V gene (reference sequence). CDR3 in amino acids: CASSQDRAGYATGYTF. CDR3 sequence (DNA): TGTGCCAGCAGCCAAGATCGTGCGGGGTACGCAACTGGCTACACCTTC.

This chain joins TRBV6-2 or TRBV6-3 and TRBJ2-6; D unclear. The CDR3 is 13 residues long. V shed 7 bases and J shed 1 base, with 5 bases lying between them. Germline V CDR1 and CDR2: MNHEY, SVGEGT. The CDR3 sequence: CASKISGANVLTF. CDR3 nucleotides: TGTGCCAGCAAAATTTCTGGGGCCAACGTCCTGACTTTC.

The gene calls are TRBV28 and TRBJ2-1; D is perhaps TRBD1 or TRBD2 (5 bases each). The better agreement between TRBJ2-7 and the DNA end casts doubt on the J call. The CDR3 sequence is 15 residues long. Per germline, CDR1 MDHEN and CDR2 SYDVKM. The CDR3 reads CASSASGTGYNEQYF. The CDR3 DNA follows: TGTGCCAGCAGTGCATCCGGGACCGGATACAATGAGCAGTACTTC.

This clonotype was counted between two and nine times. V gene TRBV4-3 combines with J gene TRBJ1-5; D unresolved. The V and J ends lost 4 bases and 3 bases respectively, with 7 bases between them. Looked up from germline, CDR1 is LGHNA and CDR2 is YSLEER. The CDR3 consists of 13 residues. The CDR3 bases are TGCGCCAGCAGCCCACTCCTCAATCAGCCCCAGCATTTT. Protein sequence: CASSPLLNQPQHF.

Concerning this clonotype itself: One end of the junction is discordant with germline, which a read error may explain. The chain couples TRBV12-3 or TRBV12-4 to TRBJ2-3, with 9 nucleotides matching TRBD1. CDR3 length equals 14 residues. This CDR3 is CASRQQGATDMQYF. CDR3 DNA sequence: TGTGCCAGCAGACAACAGGGGGCAACAGATATGCAGTATTTT.

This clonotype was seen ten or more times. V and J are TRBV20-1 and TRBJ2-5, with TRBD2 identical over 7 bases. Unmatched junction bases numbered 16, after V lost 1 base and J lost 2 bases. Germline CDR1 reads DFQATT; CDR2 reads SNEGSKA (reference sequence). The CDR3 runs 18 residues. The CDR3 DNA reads TGCAGTGCTAGAGGAACCCCTGGGTTGGGAGGGAGGCAAGAGACCCAGTACTTC. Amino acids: CSARGTPGLGGRQETQYF.

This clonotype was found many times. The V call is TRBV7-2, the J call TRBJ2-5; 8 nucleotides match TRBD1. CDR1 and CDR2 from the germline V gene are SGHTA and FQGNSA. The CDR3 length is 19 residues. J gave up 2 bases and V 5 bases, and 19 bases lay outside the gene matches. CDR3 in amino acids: CASSLLYRTGPQRQETQYF. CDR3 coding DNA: TGTGCCAGCAGCCTATTATACAGGACAGGGCCCCAGAGGCAAGAGACCCAGTACTTC.

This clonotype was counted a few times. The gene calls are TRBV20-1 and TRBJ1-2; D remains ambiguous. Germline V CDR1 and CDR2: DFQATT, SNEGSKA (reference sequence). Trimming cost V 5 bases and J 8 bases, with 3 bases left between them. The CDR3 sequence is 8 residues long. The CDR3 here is CSAPGYTF. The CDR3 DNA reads TGCAGTGCTCCCGGCTACACCTTC.

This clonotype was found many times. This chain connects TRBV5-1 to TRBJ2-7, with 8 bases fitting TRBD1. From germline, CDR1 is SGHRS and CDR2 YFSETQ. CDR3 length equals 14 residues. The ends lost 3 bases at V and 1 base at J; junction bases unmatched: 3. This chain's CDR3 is CASSSDRVSYEQYF. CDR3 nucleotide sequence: TGCGCCAGCAGCTCGGACAGGGTATCCTACGAGCAGTACTTC.

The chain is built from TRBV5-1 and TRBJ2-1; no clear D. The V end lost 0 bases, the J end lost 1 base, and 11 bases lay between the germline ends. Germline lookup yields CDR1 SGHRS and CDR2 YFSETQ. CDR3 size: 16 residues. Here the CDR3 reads CASSLAGRYSYNEQFF. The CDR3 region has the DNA TGCGCCAGCAGCTTGGCCGGAAGGTATTCCTACAATGAGCAGTTCTTC.

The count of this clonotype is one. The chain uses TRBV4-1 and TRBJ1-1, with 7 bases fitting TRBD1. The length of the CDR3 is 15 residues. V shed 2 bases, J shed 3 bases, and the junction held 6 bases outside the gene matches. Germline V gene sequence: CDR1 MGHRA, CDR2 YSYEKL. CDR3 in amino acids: CASSQPTGKDTEAFF. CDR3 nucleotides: TGCGCCAGCAGCCAACCGACAGGGAAGGACACTGAAGCTTTCTTT.

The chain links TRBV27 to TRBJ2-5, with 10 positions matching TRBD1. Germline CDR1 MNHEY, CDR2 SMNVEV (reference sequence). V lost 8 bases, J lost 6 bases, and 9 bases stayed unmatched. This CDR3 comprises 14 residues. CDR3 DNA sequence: TGTGCCAGCCGAACGACAGGGGGCGAGCAGACCCAGTACTTC. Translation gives CASRTTGGEQTQYF.

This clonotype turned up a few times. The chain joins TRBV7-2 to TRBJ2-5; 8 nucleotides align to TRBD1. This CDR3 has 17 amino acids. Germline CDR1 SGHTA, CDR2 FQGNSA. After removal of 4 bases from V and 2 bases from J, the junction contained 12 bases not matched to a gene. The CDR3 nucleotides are TGTGCCAGCAGCTCTCGGACAGGGCGTTGGAGGCAAGAGACCCAGTACTTC. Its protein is CASSSRTGRWRQETQYF.